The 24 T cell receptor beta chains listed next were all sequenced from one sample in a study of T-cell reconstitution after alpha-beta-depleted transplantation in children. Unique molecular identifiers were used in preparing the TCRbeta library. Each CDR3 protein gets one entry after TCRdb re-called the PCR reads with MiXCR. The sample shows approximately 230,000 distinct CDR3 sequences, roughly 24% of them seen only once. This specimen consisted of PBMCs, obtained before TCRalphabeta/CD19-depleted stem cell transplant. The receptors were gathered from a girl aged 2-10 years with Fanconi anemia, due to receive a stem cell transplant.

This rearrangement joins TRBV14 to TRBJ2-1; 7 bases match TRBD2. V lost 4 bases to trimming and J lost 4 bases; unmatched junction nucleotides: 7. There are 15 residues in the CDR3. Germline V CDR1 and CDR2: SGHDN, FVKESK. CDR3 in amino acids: CASSLSFGGYNEQFF. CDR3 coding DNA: TGTGCCAGCAGCCTCTCGTTCGGGGGGTACAATGAGCAGTTCTTC.

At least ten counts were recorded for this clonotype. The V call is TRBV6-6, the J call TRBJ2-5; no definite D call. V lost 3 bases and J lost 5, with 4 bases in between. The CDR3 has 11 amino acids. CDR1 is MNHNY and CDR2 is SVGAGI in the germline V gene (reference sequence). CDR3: CASSYWETQYF. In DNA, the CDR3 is TGTGCCAGCAGTTATTGGGAGACCCAGTACTTC.

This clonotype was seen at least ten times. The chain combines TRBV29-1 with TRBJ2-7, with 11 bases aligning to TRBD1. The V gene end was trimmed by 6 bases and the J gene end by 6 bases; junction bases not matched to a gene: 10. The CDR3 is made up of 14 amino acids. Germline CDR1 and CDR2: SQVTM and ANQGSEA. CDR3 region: CSVRGTGGGGEQYF. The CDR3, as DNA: TGCAGCGTCCGCGGGACAGGGGGAGGAGGCGAGCAGTACTTC.

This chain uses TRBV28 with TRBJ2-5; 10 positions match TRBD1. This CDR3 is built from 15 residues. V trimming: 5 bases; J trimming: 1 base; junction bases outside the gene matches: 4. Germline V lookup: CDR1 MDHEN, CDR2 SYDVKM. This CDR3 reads CASSLWTGGQETQYF. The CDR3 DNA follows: TGTGCCAGCAGTCTCTGGACAGGGGGCCAAGAGACCCAGTACTTC. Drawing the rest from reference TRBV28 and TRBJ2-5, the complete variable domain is DVKVTQSSRYLVKRTGEKVFLECVQDMDHENMFWYRQDPGLGLRLIYFSYDVKMKEKGDIPEGYSVSREKKERFSLILESASTNQTSMYLCASSLWTGGQETQYFGPGTRLLVL.

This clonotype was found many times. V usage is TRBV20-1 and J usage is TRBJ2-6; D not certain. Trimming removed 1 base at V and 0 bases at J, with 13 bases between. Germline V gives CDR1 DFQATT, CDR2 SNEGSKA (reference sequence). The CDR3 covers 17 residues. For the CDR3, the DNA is TGCAGTGCTAGAGTGCTTGCCTGGAGCTCTGGGGCCAACGTCCTGACTTTC. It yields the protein CSARVLAWSSGANVLTF.

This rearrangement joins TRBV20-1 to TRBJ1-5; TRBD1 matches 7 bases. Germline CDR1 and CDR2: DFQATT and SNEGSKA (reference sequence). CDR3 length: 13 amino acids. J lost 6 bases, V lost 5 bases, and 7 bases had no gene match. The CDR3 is CSARTGAIQPQHF. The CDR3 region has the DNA TGCAGTGCTCGAACAGGGGCGATTCAGCCCCAGCATTTT.

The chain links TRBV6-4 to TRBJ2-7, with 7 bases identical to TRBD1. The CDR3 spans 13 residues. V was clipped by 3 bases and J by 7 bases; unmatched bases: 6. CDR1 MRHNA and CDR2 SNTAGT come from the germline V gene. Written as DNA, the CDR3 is TGTGCCAGCAGTGAAGACAGGGTTGGTGAGCAGTACTTC. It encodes CASSEDRVGEQYF.

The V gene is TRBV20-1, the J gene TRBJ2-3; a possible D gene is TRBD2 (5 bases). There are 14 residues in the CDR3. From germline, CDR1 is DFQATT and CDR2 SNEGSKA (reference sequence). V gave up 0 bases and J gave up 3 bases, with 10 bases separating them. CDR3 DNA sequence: TGCAGTGCTAGAGATACGGGGATTACAGATACGCAGTATTTT. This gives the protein CSARDTGITDTQYF.

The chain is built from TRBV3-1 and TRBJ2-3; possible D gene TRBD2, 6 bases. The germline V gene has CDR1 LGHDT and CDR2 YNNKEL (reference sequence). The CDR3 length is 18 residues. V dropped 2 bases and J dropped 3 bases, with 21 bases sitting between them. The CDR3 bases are TGTGCCAGCAGCCAATTAATTCTCCTGGCGGGGCGTACAGATACGCAGTATTTT. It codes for CASSQLILLAGRTDTQYF.

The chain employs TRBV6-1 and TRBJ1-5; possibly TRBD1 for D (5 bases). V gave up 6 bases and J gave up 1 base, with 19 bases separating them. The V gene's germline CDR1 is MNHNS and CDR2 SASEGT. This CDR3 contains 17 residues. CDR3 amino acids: CASRVKSGGLSNQPQHF. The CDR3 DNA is TGTGCCAGCAGAGTAAAGTCGGGGGGTTTGAGCAATCAGCCCCAGCATTTT.

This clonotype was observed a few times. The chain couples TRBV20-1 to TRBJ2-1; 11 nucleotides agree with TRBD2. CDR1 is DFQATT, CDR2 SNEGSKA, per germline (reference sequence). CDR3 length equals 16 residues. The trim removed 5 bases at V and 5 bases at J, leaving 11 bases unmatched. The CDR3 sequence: CSAPPPGLAGHNEQFF. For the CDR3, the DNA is TGCAGTGCTCCACCTCCCGGACTAGCGGGCCACAATGAGCAGTTCTTC.

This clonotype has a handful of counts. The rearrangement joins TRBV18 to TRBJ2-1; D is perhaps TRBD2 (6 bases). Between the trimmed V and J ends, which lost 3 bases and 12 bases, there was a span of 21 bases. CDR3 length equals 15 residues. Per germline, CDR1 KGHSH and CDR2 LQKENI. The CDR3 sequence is CASSPKGGGTVRQFF. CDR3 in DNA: TGTGCCAGCTCACCGAAGGGAGGAGGCACCGTGAGGCAGTTCTTC.

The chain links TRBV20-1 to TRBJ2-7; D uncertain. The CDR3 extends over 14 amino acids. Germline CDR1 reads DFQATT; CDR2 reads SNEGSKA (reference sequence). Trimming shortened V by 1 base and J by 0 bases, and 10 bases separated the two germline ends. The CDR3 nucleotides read TGCAGTGCTAGAGCTGCTAGTTCCTCCTACGAGCAGTACTTC. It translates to CSARAASSSYEQYF.

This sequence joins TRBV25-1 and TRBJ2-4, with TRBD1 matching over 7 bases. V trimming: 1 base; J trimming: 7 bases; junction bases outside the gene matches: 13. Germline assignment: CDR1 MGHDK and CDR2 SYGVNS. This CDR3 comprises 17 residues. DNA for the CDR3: TGTGCCAGCAGTGAATCGGGGTTATCGACAGGGCGGAACATTCAGTACTTC. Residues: CASSESGLSTGRNIQYF.

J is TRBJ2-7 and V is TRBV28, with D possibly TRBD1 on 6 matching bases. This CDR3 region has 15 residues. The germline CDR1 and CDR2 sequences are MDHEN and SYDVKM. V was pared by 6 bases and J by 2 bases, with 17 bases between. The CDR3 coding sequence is TGTGCCAGCAGCCACTTGCGGAACAGGGCCTACGAGCAGTACTTC. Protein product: CASSHLRNRAYEQYF.

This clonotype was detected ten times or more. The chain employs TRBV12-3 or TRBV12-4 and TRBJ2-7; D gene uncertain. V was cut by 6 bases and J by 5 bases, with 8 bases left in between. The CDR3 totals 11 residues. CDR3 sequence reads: CASSLGHEQYF. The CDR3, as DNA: TGTGCCAGCAGCTTGGGTCACGAGCAGTACTTC.

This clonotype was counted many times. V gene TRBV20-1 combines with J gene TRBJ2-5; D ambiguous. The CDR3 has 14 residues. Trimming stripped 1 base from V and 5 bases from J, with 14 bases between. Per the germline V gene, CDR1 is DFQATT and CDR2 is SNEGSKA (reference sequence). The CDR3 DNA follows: TGCAGTGCTAGAGGGGTGGACGTTGTGGAGACCCAGTACTTC. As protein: CSARGVDVVETQYF.

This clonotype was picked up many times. The CDR3 nucleotides read TGCAGTGCTAGTCGACCTAGCGGGAGCTCCTACAATGAGCAGTTCTTC. Encoded protein: CSASRPSGSSYNEQFF. J is TRBJ2-1 and V is TRBV20-1, with 10 bases lining up with TRBD2. The CDR3 totals 16 residues. After removal of 3 bases from V and 0 bases from J, the junction contained 5 bases not matched to a gene. Looked up from germline, CDR1 is DFQATT and CDR2 is SNEGSKA (reference sequence).

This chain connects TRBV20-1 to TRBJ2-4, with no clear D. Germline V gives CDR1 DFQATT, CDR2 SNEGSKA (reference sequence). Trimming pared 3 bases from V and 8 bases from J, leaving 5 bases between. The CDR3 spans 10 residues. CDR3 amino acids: CSASYDIQYF. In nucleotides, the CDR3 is TGCAGTGCTAGTTACGACATTCAGTACTTC.

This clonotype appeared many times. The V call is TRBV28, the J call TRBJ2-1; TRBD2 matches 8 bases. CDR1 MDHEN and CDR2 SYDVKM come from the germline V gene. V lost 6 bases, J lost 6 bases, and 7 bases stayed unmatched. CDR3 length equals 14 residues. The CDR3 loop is CASRTGTRLNEQFF. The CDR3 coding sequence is TGTGCCAGCAGAACCGGGACTAGACTCAATGAGCAGTTCTTC.

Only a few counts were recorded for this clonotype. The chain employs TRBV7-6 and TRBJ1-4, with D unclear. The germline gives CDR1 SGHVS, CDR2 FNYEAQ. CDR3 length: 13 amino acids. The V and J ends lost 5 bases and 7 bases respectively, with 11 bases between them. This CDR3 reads CASSPWSGEKLFF. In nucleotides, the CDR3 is TGTGCCAGCAGCCCCTGGAGCGGTGAAAAACTGTTTTTT.

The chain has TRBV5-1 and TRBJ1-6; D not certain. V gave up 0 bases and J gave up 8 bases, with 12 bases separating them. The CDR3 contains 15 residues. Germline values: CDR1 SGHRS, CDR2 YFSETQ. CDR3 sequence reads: CASSLAGFEDSPLHF. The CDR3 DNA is TGCGCCAGCAGCTTGGCCGGCTTTGAGGATTCACCCCTCCACTTT.

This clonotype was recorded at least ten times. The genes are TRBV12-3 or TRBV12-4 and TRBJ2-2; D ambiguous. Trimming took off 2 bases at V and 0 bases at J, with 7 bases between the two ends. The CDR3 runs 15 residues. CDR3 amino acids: CASSLIQSNTGELFF. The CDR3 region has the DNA TGTGCCAGCAGTTTAATTCAGTCGAACACCGGGGAGCTGTTTTTT.

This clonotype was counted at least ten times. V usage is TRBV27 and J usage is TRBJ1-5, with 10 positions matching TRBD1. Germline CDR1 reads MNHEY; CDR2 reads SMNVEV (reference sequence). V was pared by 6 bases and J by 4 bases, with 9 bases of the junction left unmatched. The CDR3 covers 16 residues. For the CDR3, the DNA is TGTGCCAGCAGATTAACCGGGACAGGGGTAAATCAGCCCCAGCATTTT. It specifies CASRLTGTGVNQPQHF.